The rows below give T cell receptor beta chains drawn from one sample of a study of cytomegalovirus exposure and HLA in healthy donors. Libraries were prepared by immunoSEQ multiplex PCR; TCRdb keeps only in-frame clonotypes and omits some of them. There are about 130,000 clones in the sample; roughly 80% occur only once, and 1% to 1.5% lies in the top ten. Sequences were obtained from PBMCs. Source of these receptors: a man aged 45-65 years in good health and CMV-seronegative. Both conserved end residues are part of each CDR3. A D gene is named only where the DNA matches it firmly. Some rows mark clone size as missing; the rest say once, few, many or name a class of expanded clone.

>TRBV7-9|few|.|TRBJ1-1
TGTGCCAGCAGCTCTACAGGGTCGAGCACTGAAGCTTTCTTT
CASSSTGSSTEAFF
>TRBV6-1|once|TRBD1|TRBJ1-2
TGTGCCAGCAGTGAAGATTGGACAGGGAGTTATGGCTACACCTTC
CASSEDWTGSYGYTF
>TRBV6-1|.|.|TRBJ2-4
TGTGCCAGCCAGGCCGACGTAGAGGGGGTTTATTACTTC
CASQADVEGVYYF
>TRBV19|.|.|TRBJ2-2
TGTGCCAGTAGTATAGGCGGTGGGCAGGAGGGCACCGGGGAGCTGTTTTTT
CASSIGGGQEGTGELFF
>TRBV6-4|.|TRBD2|TRBJ2-2
TGTGCCAGCAGTGGGATTAGCGGGAGGGCCGTCGGGGAGCTGTTTTTT
CASSGISGRAVGELFF
>TRBV7-2|.|TRBD2|TRBJ2-7
TGTGCCAGCAGCTTAACTAGCGGGAGTTCGTACGAGCAGTACTTC
CASSLTSGSSYEQYF
>TRBV11-1|.|TRBD1|TRBJ2-3
TGTGCCAGCAGCTTAGGACCGGGACAGGGGAAAGATACGCAGTATTTT
CASSLGPGQGKDTQYF
>TRBV9|.|TRBD2|TRBJ2-7
TGTGCCAGCAGCGCCCTGCTAGCGGGAGGGTTCCACGAGCAGTACTTC
CASSALLAGGFHEQYF
>TRBV10-2|.|.|TRBJ2-2
TGCGCCAGCAGTGATGGGCACGCCACCGGGGAGCTGTTTTTT
CASSDGHATGELFF
>TRBV5-1|.|TRBD1|TRBJ2-1
TGCGCCAGCAGCCCTACGGGACAGGGGGCAGGCAATGAGCAGTTCTTC
CASSPTGQGAGNEQFF
>TRBV27|.|.|TRBJ1-1
TGTGCCAGCAGAGGGGGATTTAACACTGAAGCTTTCTTT
CASRGGFNTEAFF
>TRBV25-1|.|TRBD1|TRBJ2-3
TGTGCCAGCTCCCGACAGGGTGGCACAGATACGCAGTATTTT
CASSRQGGTDTQYF
>TRBV6-1|.|TRBD1|TRBJ1-4
TGTGCCAGCAGTTTACAGGGGTTTGATGAAAAACTGTTTTTT
CASSLQGFDEKLFF
>TRBV10-3|.|TRBD1|TRBJ2-5
TGTGCCATCAGTGAGTCGCCTGGGACAGGGATTAAGAAGACCCAGTACTTC
CAISESPGTGIKKTQYF
>TRBV28|.|.|TRBJ2-3
TGTGCCAGCCGGTCAGGGGCAACGGTTTTTACGCAGTATTTT
CASRSGATVFTQYF
>TRBV6-1|.|TRBD1|TRBJ1-6
TGTGCCAGCAGTGAAGGGACAGGGACTTCACCCCTCCACTTT
CASSEGTGTSPLHF
>TRBV12-5|.|TRBD1|TRBJ2-3
TGTGCTAGTGGTTTGGGAACTGGGACAGGGGGCGATACGCAGTATTTT
CASGLGTGTGGDTQYF
>TRBV6-1|.|.|TRBJ2-2
TGTGCCAGCAGTGAAATGGCGGGCCTCCCGAACACCGGGGAGCTGTTTTTT
CASSEMAGLPNTGELFF
>TRBV27|few|TRBD1|TRBJ2-7
TGTGCCAGCAGTTCCACCGGGACAGGGGCCTACGAGCAGTACTTC
CASSSTGTGAYEQYF
>TRBV7-2|.|TRBD1|TRBJ1-3
TGTGCCAGCAGCCGACAGGGAATTTTTGGAAACACCATATATTTT
CASSRQGIFGNTIYF
>TRBV2|.|TRBD1|TRBJ2-3
TGTGCCAGCATTAGGGGGCCCAGCACAGATACGCAGTATTTT
CASIRGPSTDTQYF
>TRBV5-1|.|TRBD1|TRBJ1-1
TGCGCCAGCAGCCCGCAGGGACAGAAAAACACTGAAGCTTTCTTT
CASSPQGQKNTEAFF
>TRBV28|.|TRBD1|TRBJ1-4
TGTGCCAGCAGTCCCGGGACAGGCCGCCTCAGTGGTGAAAAACTGTTTTTT
CASSPGTGRLSGEKLFF
>TRBV25-1|.|.|TRBJ2-7
TGTGCCAGCAGCTACAGCTCCTACGAGCAGTACTTC
CASSYSSYEQYF
>TRBV29-1|.|TRBD2|TRBJ2-3
TGCAGCGTTGAAGACCGATGGACTAGCGGGAGCCCAGATACGCAGTATTTT
CSVEDRWTSGSPDTQYF
>TRBV6-5|.|TRBD2|TRBJ2-3
TGTGCCAGCAGACCCGGGACTAGCGATACGCAGTATTTT
CASRPGTSDTQYF
>TRBV10-3|.|TRBD2|TRBJ2-1
TGTGCCATCAGTGAGCCGACTAGCGTAGGCAATGAGCAGTTCTTC
CAISEPTSVGNEQFF
>TRBV6-6|.|TRBD1|TRBJ2-5
TGTGCCAGCAGTAAGCCGGGACAGCAAGAGACCCAGTACTTC
CASSKPGQQETQYF
>TRBV21-1|.|.|TRBJ2-3
TGTGCCAGCAGCGAGCTACTAGCGGGAGGGCCAAGGTTGTCAGATACGCAGTATTTT
CASSELLAGGPRLSDTQYF
>TRBV5-1|.|.|TRBJ1-1
TGCGCCAGCAGCGTGACAGGATACTTAGAAGCTTTCTTT
CASSVTGYLEAFF
>TRBV5-1|few|.|TRBJ2-3
TGCGCCAGCAGCTCCGGGGCAGATACGCAGTATTTT
CASSSGADTQYF
>TRBV30|.|TRBD1|TRBJ1-5
TGTGCCTGGAGTACAGGGGGGAACAATCAGCCCCAGCATTTT
CAWSTGGNNQPQHF